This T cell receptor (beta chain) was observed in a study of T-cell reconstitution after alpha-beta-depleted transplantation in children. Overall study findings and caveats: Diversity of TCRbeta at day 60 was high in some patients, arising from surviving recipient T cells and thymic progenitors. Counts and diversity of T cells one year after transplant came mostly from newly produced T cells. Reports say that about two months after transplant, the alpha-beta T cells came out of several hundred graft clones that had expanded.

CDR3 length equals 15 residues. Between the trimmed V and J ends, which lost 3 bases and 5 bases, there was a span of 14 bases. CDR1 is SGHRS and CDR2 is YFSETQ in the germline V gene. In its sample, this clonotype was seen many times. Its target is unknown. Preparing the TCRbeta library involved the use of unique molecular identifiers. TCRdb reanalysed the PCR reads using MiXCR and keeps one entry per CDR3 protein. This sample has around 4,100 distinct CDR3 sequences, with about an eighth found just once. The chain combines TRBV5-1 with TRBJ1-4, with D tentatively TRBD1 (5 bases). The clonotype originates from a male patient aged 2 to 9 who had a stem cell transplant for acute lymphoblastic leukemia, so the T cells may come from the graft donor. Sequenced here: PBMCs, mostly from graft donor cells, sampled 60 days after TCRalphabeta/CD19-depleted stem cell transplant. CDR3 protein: CASSSLGTGNEKLFF. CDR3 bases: TGCGCCAGCAGCTCCTTGGGGACTGGAAATGAAAAACTGTTTTTT.